The source of this TCR beta chain is a study of blood T cell repertoires in COVID-19. The overall study: The study drew acute and convalescent COVID-19 samples from the United States, Italy and Spain. PBMCs, B-cell-depleted T cells, or T cells were the source of the cDNA or gDNA that made up the material.

Authors' methods: Amplification of reference gene primers provided the estimated nucleated cell counts. Sequenced by immunoSEQ multiplex PCR; TCRdb stores in-frame clones only, minus some. The DNA gave D and trimming, while V, J and clone size come from that table. In the table there are roughly 80,000 clones, roughly 90% of which are singletons. The CDR3 spans 14 residues. Trimming removed 8 bases from V and 4 bases from J, with 15 bases in between. Germline CDR1 KGHSH, CDR2 LQKENI. The receptor comes from a woman of 80 years or more with acute or convalescent COVID-19. This chain links TRBV18 with TRBJ1-5; D is possibly TRBD1 (5 bases). Sequenced: peripheral blood. Here the CDR3 reads CASTPGNANQPQHF. The CDR3 bases are TGTGCCAGCACCCCAGGGAATGCGAATCAGCCCCAGCATTTT.